This TCR beta chain was found in a study of technical replicates of blood from several donors. V lost 0 bases and J 3 bases, leaving 12 bases between the germline ends. Per germline, CDR1 SGHRS and CDR2 YFSETQ. The CDR3 has 15 residues. The protocol was immunoSEQ multiplex PCR, while the TCRdb copy is restricted to in-frame clones and leaves out a portion. Found here are around 53,000 clones, 86% of them singletons; the top ten hold over 5.5%. This clone was recorded only once. Sequenced material: PBMCs. This sequence joins TRBV5-1 and TRBJ1-2; D unresolved. The sequence derives from a human donor in good health. Some clones in this sample may be carry-over from other donors' samples. This CDR3 is CASSLGHGLDYGYTF. The CDR3 DNA sequence: TGCGCCAGCAGCTTGGGACACGGACTGGACTATGGCTACACCTTC.